Given below is one TCR beta chain in context. It has no known antigen specificity. Nothing much larger sits one base from this clone, and base qualities are not available. One collaborating source in Seattle enrolled patients while the patients were actively infected and followed the patients over time throughout the course of disease. Each collaborating institution followed its own protocols to collect whole blood in K2EDTA tubes. Collaborator samples were shipped for TCRbeta analysis as frozen whole blood, isolated PBMCs, or DNA extracted from either sample type. The immunoSEQ Assay, a bias-controlled multiplex PCR, was used to amplify TCRbeta CDR3 regions from genomic DNA. The original pipeline was this. The number of nucleated cells in each sample was estimated by amplification of reference gene primers within the assay. To quantify the absolute abundance of each unique TCRbeta CDR3 rearrangement, sequence reads were collapsed and filtered. For each sample, productive Simpson clonality was calculated as the square root of Simpson's diversity index across productive rearrangements. The table was pulled from immuneACCESS by TCRdb, which kept in-frame rearrangements only. Such tables lose some clones; where checked, under half of the loss comes from unresolved V genes, and the rest has no known cause. From that table come the V and J calls and clone size; the DNA was used to work out D and trimming. The sample contains approximately 300,000 clones, about 90% of them found a single time. The ten largest clones take up approximately 1.8% of the sample.

This sample is drawn from a study of blood T cell repertoires in COVID-19 (dated by TCRdb to 2018 to 2021). At the level of the whole study: Samples from collaborators originated in the United States, Italy and Spain and spanned both the acute and convalescent phases of COVID-19. The material from the prospective study consisted of cDNA or gDNA derived from T cells, B-cell-depleted T cells, or PBMCs. Subjects who had been exposed to COVID-19, were actively infected with it, or had recovered from it provided the deeply sampled blood TCRbeta repertoires that made up the dataset. A freely available public database, intended as a resource for researchers studying the immune response to SARS-CoV-2, is where the repertoires were released. The samples were drawn from two sources: the first 160 participants of the ongoing ImmuneRACE study, and 950 to 1,500 subjects contributed by 6 global collaborators. Sample metadata almost always included a de-identified subject ID, COVID-19 status, age in years and sex. Where HLA class I and class II types were available, the types were taken from metadata supplied by the sample provider, not from assay-based typing. The investigation overall reported the following: How much clinical and demographic metadata was included differed by source and by participant, and the metadata was provided uncurated.

This receptor was obtained from a woman aged 30 to 39 with COVID-19, enrolled during active disease. Sequencing input: peripheral blood.

The sequence in DNA is TGTGCCAGCAGTTACTCGGGGGACAGGGGGGAACTGTTTTTT. Translated, it gives CASSYSGDRGELFF. In this chain, TRBV6-5 is recombined with TRBJ1-4; TRBD1 fits 11 bases in the junction. The V end gives up 0 bases and the J end 12 bases, leaving 3 bases in the junction not matched to a gene. From a lookup of the germline V gene, CDR1 and CDR2 are MNHEY and SVGAGI. From its cysteine to its phenylalanine, the CDR3 spans 14 amino acids. The entry retains the CDR3 DNA only, 42 bases that are in frame from base 1.